Listed here are 31 T cell receptor beta chains from one sample, sequenced in a study of blood T cells in healthy people across ages. With a J-beta primer mix and a sample-barcoded 5' primer, a second PCR ran about 6 to 11 cycles. TCRdb redid the calling of the 5' RACE reads with MiXCR, one entry per CDR3 protein. The sample holds around 650,000 distinct CDR3 sequences, 32% seen once. Specimen: blood. These receptors all stem from an elderly woman in good health.

The chain uses TRBV7-2 and TRBJ1-6, with 7 positions matching TRBD1. Trimming removed 3 bases from V and 9 bases from J; junction bases left unmatched: 5. The CDR3 extends over 14 amino acids. Germline CDR1 reads SGHTA; CDR2 reads FQGNSA. Here the CDR3 DNA reads TGTGCCAGCAGCTTGGGGACAGAAAGTTCACCCCTCCACTTT. This encodes CASSLGTESSPLHF.

This clonotype has more than one count but fewer than ten. The rearrangement links TRBV4-1 to TRBJ2-7; unclear D gene. Trimming shortened V by 3 bases and J by 7 bases, and 7 bases separated the two germline ends. CDR3 size: 11 residues. CDR1 is MGHRA, CDR2 YSYEKL, per germline. CDR3 nucleotides: TGCGCCAGCAGCCAGAAAAATGAGCAGTACTTC. Translating it yields CASSQKNEQYF.

Points on this clonotype: A read error may be the cause here, since a much bigger clone is one base away. The chain joins TRBV4-2 to TRBJ1-5; 7 nucleotides align to TRBD1. Germline V CDR1 and CDR2: LGHNA, YNFKEQ. CDR3 length: 15 residues. The CDR3 DNA reads TGTGCCAGCAGCCACGACAGGGCCAGCAATCAGCCCCGGCATTTT. Residues: CASSHDRASNQPRHF.

The chain links TRBV12-3 or TRBV12-4 to TRBJ1-4; 8 bases align to TRBD1. The CDR3 has 13 residues. With V trimmed by 9 bases and J by 8 bases, 8 bases remained unmatched. This chain's CDR3 is CASGAGGLEKLFF. CDR3 coding DNA: TGTGCCAGTGGGGCAGGGGGCTTGGAAAAACTGTTTTTT.

The V gene is TRBV12-3 or TRBV12-4, the J gene TRBJ2-2, with TRBD2 identical over 9 bases. This CDR3 spans 15 amino acids. J lost 8 bases, V lost 3 bases, and 7 bases had no gene match. CDR3 DNA: TGTGCCAGCAGTTTGGATAGCGGGAGATCAGGGGAGCTGTTTTTT. This encodes CASSLDSGRSGELFF.

The chain has TRBV12-3 or TRBV12-4 and TRBJ2-7, with D possibly being TRBD1 (6 bases). V was trimmed by 7 bases and J by 1 base, leaving 14 bases between them. The CDR3 totals 14 residues. CDR3 residues: CASMQRDKSYEQYF. CDR3 DNA: TGTGCCAGCATGCAGAGGGACAAATCCTACGAGCAGTACTTC.

This clonotype appeared once. V is TRBV29-1 and J is TRBJ2-5; TRBD1 aligns across 7 bases. Trimming removed 5 bases from V and 4 bases from J; junction bases left unmatched: 4. This CDR3 comprises 12 residues. The germline gives CDR1 SQVTM, CDR2 ANQGSEA. Here the CDR3 DNA reads TGCAGCGTTTCGAGACAGGGAGAGACCCAGTACTTC. Residues: CSVSRQGETQYF.

In its sample, this clonotype was seen many times. The genes are TRBV20-1 and TRBJ2-5; unclear D gene. V dropped 5 bases and J dropped 4 bases, with 8 bases sitting between them. CDR1 is DFQATT, CDR2 SNEGSKA, per germline (reference sequence). The CDR3 consists of 11 residues. The CDR3 nucleotides are TGCAGTGCTTTACAAGGAGAGACCCAGTACTTC. Its protein product is CSALQGETQYF.

Concerning this clonotype: A much larger clone differs from this one at a single base, so this may be a read error. The genes are TRBV6-4 and TRBJ1-2; D is perhaps TRBD1 (5 bases). Germline-derived CDR1 and CDR2 are MRHNA and SNTAGT. V was clipped by 3 bases and J by 6 bases, with 17 bases between them. The CDR3 has 15 residues. CDR3 amino acids: CASSETIGQHHGYTF. The CDR3 DNA follows: TGTGCCAGCAGTGAAACGATAGGACAACACCATGGCTACACCTTC.

This chain uses TRBV6-5 with TRBJ2-2; 10 nucleotides agree with TRBD1. The germline CDR1 and CDR2 sequences are MNHEY and SVGAGI. The CDR3 has 15 residues. The trim removed 4 bases at V and 13 bases at J, leaving 12 bases unmatched. CDR3: CASSSGQGGDRRLFF. The CDR3 nucleotides are TGTGCCAGCAGTTCAGGACAGGGGGGGGATCGTCGGCTGTTTTTT.

The chain uses TRBV20-1 and TRBJ2-5; 9 nucleotides agree with TRBD2. The germline V gene has CDR1 DFQATT and CDR2 SNEGSKA (reference sequence). V lost 1 base to trimming and J lost 1 base; unmatched junction nucleotides: 10. The CDR3 contains 17 residues. The CDR3 DNA sequence: TGCAGTGCTAGAGCTTTTTTTAGCGGGAGTGGCCAAGAGACCCAGTACTTC. This translates into CSARAFFSGSGQETQYF.

This clonotype was counted ten times or more. J is TRBJ2-7 and V is TRBV28; 11 positions agree with TRBD2. CDR1 MDHEN and CDR2 SYDVKM come from the germline V gene. Trimming at V came to 6 bases and at J to 1 base, leaving 5 bases not matched to a gene. This CDR3 has 15 residues. The CDR3 bases are TGTGCCAGCAGGGCCACTAGCGGGGGATCCTACGAGCAGTACTTC. Encoded protein: CASRATSGGSYEQYF.

The chain is built from TRBV5-6 and TRBJ2-5; weak D call: TRBD1 (5 bases). V was pared by 2 bases and J by 12 bases, with 11 bases between. Germline CDR1 is SGHDT and CDR2 is YYEEEE. This CDR3 comprises 11 residues. CDR3 protein: CASSFTGSKYF. The CDR3 DNA sequence: TGTGCCAGCAGCTTTACAGGCTCGAAGTACTTC.

This clonotype was found many times. The chain couples TRBV6-5 to TRBJ1-1; possible D gene TRBD1, 5 bases. This CDR3 region has 14 residues. Germline V gene sequence: CDR1 MNHEY, CDR2 SVGAGI. V lost 5 bases to trimming and J lost 5 bases, with 15 bases between them. The CDR3, as DNA: TGTGCCAGCAGTGGGACGGGCTATCATACTGAAGCTTTCTTT. Residues: CASSGTGYHTEAFF.

This clonotype was detected ten times or more. V is TRBV7-2 and J is TRBJ2-7; 7 bases agree with TRBD2. The ends lost 4 bases at V and 7 bases at J; junction bases unmatched: 13. CDR1 SGHTA and CDR2 FQGNSA come from the germline V gene. The CDR3 contains 15 residues. This CDR3 is CASSYRFDLGGEQYF. The CDR3 nucleotides are TGTGCCAGCAGCTACCGATTCGATCTGGGAGGGGAGCAGTACTTC.

This clonotype showed up many times. The CDR3 is CSAGFPGGKTQYF. Here the CDR3 DNA reads TGCAGTGCTGGCTTCCCTGGGGGAAAGACCCAGTACTTC. The rearrangement links TRBV20-1 to TRBJ2-5; D is tentatively TRBD1 or TRBD2 (5 bases each). The length of the CDR3 is 13 residues. The germline V gene has CDR1 DFQATT and CDR2 SNEGSKA (reference sequence). The V end lost 5 bases, the J end lost 6 bases, and 16 bases lay between the germline ends.

V gene TRBV7-9 combines with J gene TRBJ2-2; D ambiguous. The CDR3 is 15 amino acids. Germline lookup yields CDR1 SEHNR and CDR2 FQNEAQ (reference sequence). V lost 3 bases and J 5 bases, leaving 13 bases between the germline ends. The DNA for the CDR3 is TGTGCCAGCAGCTTTGGTTCGGCAAAGACCGGGGAGCTGTTTTTT. Its protein is CASSFGSAKTGELFF.

As regards this clonotype: Germline is not matched at one junction end, which may reflect a read error. CDR3 DNA sequence: TGTGCCGGCAGACAGGGGGGGAACTATGGCTACACCTTC. This sequence encodes CAGRQGGNYGYTF. The genes are TRBV6-1 and TRBJ1-2; 9 bases agree with TRBD1. This CDR3 has 13 amino acids. Germline CDR1 MNHNS, CDR2 SASEGT.

This clonotype appeared many times. The V gene is TRBV7-8, the J gene TRBJ2-1; D unresolved. The germline V and J ends were trimmed by 1 base and 6 bases, with 7 bases remaining between them. The germline CDR1 and CDR2 sequences are SGHVS and FQNEAQ. This CDR3 region has 13 residues. The CDR3 DNA reads TGTGCCAGCAGCTTAGGCCCCCTCAATGAGCAGTTCTTC. Residues: CASSLGPLNEQFF.

This clonotype has ten or more counts. The chain employs TRBV7-9 and TRBJ2-3, with D perhaps TRBD1 (5 bases). Germline V gene lookup returns CDR1 SEHNR and CDR2 FQNEAQ (reference sequence). This CDR3 region has 13 residues. V dropped 5 bases and J dropped 4 bases, with 10 bases sitting between them. CDR3 sequence: CASSVTGSDTQYF. The CDR3 DNA follows: TGTGCCAGCAGCGTTACAGGTTCAGATACGCAGTATTTT.

A note on this clonotype: A much larger clone lies one base from this, so it may be a read error. The rearrangement joins TRBV6-5 to TRBJ1-4, with D hard to call. This CDR3 contains 15 residues. Germline CDR1 and CDR2: MNHEY and SVGAGI. The DNA for the CDR3 is TGTGCCAGCAGCCCCGAGGGTTCAACTAATGGAAAACTGTTTTTT. Encoded protein: CASSPEGSTNGKLFF.

The J gene is TRBJ2-1, the V gene TRBV2, with D hard to call. The J call may be incorrect, as the DNA end agrees better with TRBJ2-7. Germline-derived CDR1 and CDR2 are SNHLY and FYNNEI. CDR3 length equals 13 residues. The CDR3 bases are TGTGCCAGCAGTGCAGACCCCTACAATGAGCAGTACTTC. It codes for CASSADPYNEQYF.

This clonotype was found a few times. This chain links TRBV20-1 with TRBJ2-5; a possible D gene is TRBD2 (5 bases). The CDR3 length is 12 residues. Per the germline V gene, CDR1 is DFQATT and CDR2 is SNEGSKA (reference sequence). Between the trimmed V and J ends, which lost 5 bases and 5 bases, there was a span of 12 bases. Here the CDR3 DNA reads TGCAGTGCTGGCGGGCCGGGGGAGACCCAGTACTTC. It encodes CSAGGPGETQYF.

This chain uses TRBV4-1 with TRBJ1-5; D uncertain. CDR1 is MGHRA and CDR2 is YSYEKL in the germline V gene. The CDR3 consists of 15 residues. Trimming left V 4 bases short and J 7 bases short, with 17 bases between. The CDR3 region is CASSLGPLSAQPQHF. DNA for the CDR3: TGCGCCAGCAGCCTAGGACCCCTCTCGGCCCAGCCCCAGCATTTT.

This clonotype was seen a handful of times. This may stem from a read error, because a much larger clone lies one nucleotide away. V and J are TRBV27 and TRBJ2-5; the D gene is possibly TRBD2 (6 bases). The CDR3 extends over 15 amino acids. Germline V gene sequence: CDR1 MNHEY, CDR2 SMNVEV (reference sequence). The CDR3 nucleotides are TGTGCCTGCAGTTCCTTAGCGGTCCTGGGCGAGACCCAGTACTTC. Its translation is CACSSLAVLGETQYF.

This clonotype was seen repeatedly, ten times or more. The chain couples TRBV25-1 to TRBJ1-6, with D unclear. CDR3 length: 11 residues. Germline V CDR1 and CDR2: MGHDK, SYGVNS. Trimming stripped 2 bases from V and 12 bases from J, with 5 bases between. CDR3 DNA: TGTGCCAGCAGTGAACAAGGACCCCTCCACTTT. It is translated as CASSEQGPLHF.

This clonotype has a count of ten or more. The chain is built from TRBV3-1 and TRBJ1-4, with 9 nucleotides matching TRBD1. The V gene's germline CDR1 is LGHDT and CDR2 YNNKEL (reference sequence). This CDR3 is 16 amino acids long. J gave up 4 bases and V 4 bases, and 7 bases lay outside the gene matches. CDR3 region: CASSLTPGQGNEKLFF. CDR3 in DNA: TGTGCCAGCAGCCTAACTCCGGGACAGGGTAATGAAAAACTGTTTTTT.

The chain recombines TRBV19 with TRBJ2-7; the D gene is possibly TRBD1 (5 bases). The CDR3 consists of 15 residues. The germline V gene has CDR1 LNHDA and CDR2 SQIVND (reference sequence). V shed 5 bases and J shed 1 base, with 15 bases lying between them. CDR3 protein: CASSPEDRPSYEQYF. CDR3 nucleotide sequence: TGTGCCAGTAGTCCGGAAGACAGACCATCCTACGAGCAGTACTTC.

This clonotype was counted many times. The V and J genes are TRBV12-3 or TRBV12-4 and TRBJ2-1; possible D gene TRBD1, 6 bases. The V end lost 0 bases, the J end lost 7 bases, and 19 bases lay between the germline ends. CDR3 length: 17 residues. The CDR3 DNA sequence: TGTGCCAGCAGTTTAGCGCGCTGGGGGCGGGTTGGGAATGAGCAGTTCTTC. Translated, it gives CASSLARWGRVGNEQFF.

The chain combines TRBV5-1 with TRBJ1-6, with unresolved D. The CDR3 loop spans 19 amino acids. Germline CDR1 is SGHRS and CDR2 is YFSETQ. With 2 bases removed from V and 1 base from J, the gap between germline ends came to 19 bases. CDR3 nucleotides: TGCGCCAGCAGCTTCCCCTGGTGGGGTGGTTGGTCCTATAATTCACCCCTCCACTTT. Translating gives CASSFPWWGGWSYNSPLHF.

This clonotype appeared a single time. V usage is TRBV10-2 and J usage is TRBJ1-2, with TRBD1 matching over 7 bases. This CDR3 is 15 amino acids long. V dropped 4 bases and J dropped 4; count of bases not matched to a gene: 9. Germline V gene lookup returns CDR1 WSHSY and CDR2 SAAADI. Here the CDR3 DNA reads TGCGCCAGCAGTGTATCGGGACAGAGGAGCTATGGCTACACCTTC. Translating gives CASSVSGQRSYGYTF.